This T cell receptor (beta chain) emerged from a study of radiation and T cells in renal cell carcinoma. This CDR3 is built from 16 residues. The ends were cut back, 0 bases at V and 0 bases at J, with 8 bases in the middle. CDR1 and CDR2 from the germline V gene are MNHNY and SVGAGI (reference sequence). This clone was seen only a few times. Described time point: blood 2 weeks post-SBRT. Indicated treatment: 15 Gy SBRT to primary tumor, nephrectomy 4 weeks later. TCRdb keeps only in-frame clones here, not all; method: immunoSEQ multiplex PCR. Counted here are tens of thousands of clones, 80% occurring once; the ten biggest clones make up less than 30%.

This TCR came from a woman aged 70-85 years with renal cell carcinoma. The chain employs TRBV6-6 and TRBJ1-4; D call uncertain. Sequencing used blood, obtained from a patient whose treatment included radiotherapy and nephrectomy. In nucleotides, the CDR3 is TGTGCCAGCAGTTACTCGTTCGTCACAACTAATGAAAAACTGTTTTTT. Protein product: CASSYSFVTTNEKLFF.